What follows describes a single T cell receptor (beta chain). This specimen belongs to a study of blood T cell repertoires in COVID-19. Study as a whole: The United States, Italy and Spain provided the acute and convalescent COVID-19 samples. T cells, B-cell-depleted T cells, or PBMCs provided the cDNA or gDNA that served as material.

In the original workflow: Amplification from reference gene primers served as the basis for estimated nucleated cell counts. Using immunoSEQ multiplex PCR, the repertoire was profiled, and TCRdb retains in-frame clones only, with some absent. The V and J calls and clone size come from that table; D and trimming were worked out from the DNA. The table lists over 250,000 clones, approximately 89% of them singletons. Membership in each cohort depended on participant-reported clinical history. The TCR comes from a woman aged 30 to 39 who had recovered from COVID-19. Sequenced: PBMCs or T cells enriched from blood (not recorded which).

CDR3 in amino acids: CASSRDRGGNSPLHF. In DNA form, the CDR3 reads TGCGCCAGCAGCAGGGACAGGGGGGGCAATTCACCCCTCCACTTT. The chain has TRBV5-1 and TRBJ1-6; TRBD1 aligns across 11 bases. CDR3 length: 15 residues. Germline loops: CDR1 SGHRS, CDR2 YFSETQ. The ends lost 4 bases at V and 7 bases at J; junction bases unmatched: 4.